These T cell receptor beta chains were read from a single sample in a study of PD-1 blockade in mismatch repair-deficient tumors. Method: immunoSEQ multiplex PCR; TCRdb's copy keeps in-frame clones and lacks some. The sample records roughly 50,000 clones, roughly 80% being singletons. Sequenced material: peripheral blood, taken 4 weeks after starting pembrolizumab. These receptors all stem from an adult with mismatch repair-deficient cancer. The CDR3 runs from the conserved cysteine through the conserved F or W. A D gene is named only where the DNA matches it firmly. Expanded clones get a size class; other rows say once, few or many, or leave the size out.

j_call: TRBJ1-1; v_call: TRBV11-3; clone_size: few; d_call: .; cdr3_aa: CASSPLNTEAFF; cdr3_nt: TGTGCCAGCAGCCCCTTGAACACTGAAGCTTTCTTT
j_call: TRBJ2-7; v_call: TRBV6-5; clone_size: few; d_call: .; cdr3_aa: CASSYLGGGEQYF; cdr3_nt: TGTGCCAGCAGTTACTTGGGAGGAGGCGAGCAGTACTTC
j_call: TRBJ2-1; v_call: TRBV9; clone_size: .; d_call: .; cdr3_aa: CASSVVAGPYNEQFF; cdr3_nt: TGTGCCAGCAGCGTGGTTGCGGGGCCCTACAATGAGCAGTTCTTC
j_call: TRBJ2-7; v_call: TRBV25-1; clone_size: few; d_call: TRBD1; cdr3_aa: CASSDRTGVHEQYF; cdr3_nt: TGTGCCAGCAGTGATAGGACAGGGGTCCACGAGCAGTACTTC
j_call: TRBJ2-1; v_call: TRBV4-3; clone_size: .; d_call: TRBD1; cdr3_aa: CASSQEQGADEQFF; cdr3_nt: TGCGCCAGCAGCCAAGAGCAGGGGGCGGATGAGCAGTTCTTC
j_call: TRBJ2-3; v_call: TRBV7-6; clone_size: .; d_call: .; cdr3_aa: CASSFGHTMTDTQYF; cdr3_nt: TGTGCCAGCAGCTTCGGACACACAATGACAGATACGCAGTATTTT
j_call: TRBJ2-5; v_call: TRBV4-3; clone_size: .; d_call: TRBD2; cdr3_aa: CASSQGGAGASETQYF; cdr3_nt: TGCGCCAGCAGCCAGGGGGGAGCGGGAGCGTCAGAGACCCAGTACTTC
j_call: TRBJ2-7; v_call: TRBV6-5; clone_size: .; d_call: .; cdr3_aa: CASSYADFYEQYF; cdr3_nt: TGTGCCAGCAGTTACGCCGACTTCTACGAGCAGTACTTC
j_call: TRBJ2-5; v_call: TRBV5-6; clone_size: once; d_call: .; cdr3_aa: CASSLRETQYF; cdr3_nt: TGTGCCAGCAGCTTGCGCGAGACCCAGTACTTC
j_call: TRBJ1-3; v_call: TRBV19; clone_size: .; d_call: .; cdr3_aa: CASSPGAWAIYF; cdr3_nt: TGTGCCAGTAGTCCCGGGGCTTGGGCCATATATTTT
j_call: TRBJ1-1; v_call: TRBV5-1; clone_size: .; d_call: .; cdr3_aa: CASSLGHRAEAFF; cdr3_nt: TGCGCCAGCAGCCTCGGACATCGCGCTGAAGCTTTCTTT
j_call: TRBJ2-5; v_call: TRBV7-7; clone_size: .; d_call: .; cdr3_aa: CASSLLQGETQYF; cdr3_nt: TGTGCTAGCAGCTTACTTCAGGGAGAGACCCAGTACTTC
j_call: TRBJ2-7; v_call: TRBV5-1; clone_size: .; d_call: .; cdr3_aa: CASSSRDSDLTYEQYF; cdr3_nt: TGCGCCAGCAGCTCTAGAGACAGCGACCTAACTTACGAGCAGTACTTC
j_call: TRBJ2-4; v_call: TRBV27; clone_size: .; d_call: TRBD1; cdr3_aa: CASSLGTGGAKNIQYF; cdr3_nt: TGTGCCAGCAGTTTAGGGACAGGGGGAGCCAAAAACATTCAGTACTTC
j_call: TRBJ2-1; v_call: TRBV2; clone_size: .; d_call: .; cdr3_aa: CASSDSDDEQFF; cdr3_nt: TGTGCCAGCAGTGATAGCGACGATGAGCAGTTCTTC
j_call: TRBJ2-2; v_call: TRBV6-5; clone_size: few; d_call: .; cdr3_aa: CASSQYVSSTGELFF; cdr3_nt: TGTGCCAGCAGTCAATACGTTTCCAGCACCGGGGAGCTGTTTTTT
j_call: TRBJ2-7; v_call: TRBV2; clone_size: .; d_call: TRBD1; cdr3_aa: CANRDRTYEQYF; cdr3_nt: TGTGCCAATAGGGACAGGACCTACGAGCAGTACTTC
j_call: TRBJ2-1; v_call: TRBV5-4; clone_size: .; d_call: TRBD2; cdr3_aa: CASSPQASGSFNEQFF; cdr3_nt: TGTGCCAGCAGCCCTCAAGCCAGCGGGAGTTTCAATGAGCAGTTCTTC
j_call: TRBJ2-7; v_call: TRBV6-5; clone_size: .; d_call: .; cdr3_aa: CASSYGRTAYEQYF; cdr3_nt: TGTGCCAGCAGTTACGGGAGGACCGCCTACGAGCAGTACTTC
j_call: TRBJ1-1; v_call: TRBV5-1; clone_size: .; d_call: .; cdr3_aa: CASSLAKGTPNTEAFF; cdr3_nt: TGCGCCAGCAGCTTAGCAAAGGGGACACCCAACACTGAAGCTTTCTTT
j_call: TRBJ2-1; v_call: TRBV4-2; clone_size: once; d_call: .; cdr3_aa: CASSQEVGVRGNEQFF; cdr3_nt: TGTGCCAGCAGCCAAGAAGTGGGGGTTCGGGGCAATGAGCAGTTCTTC
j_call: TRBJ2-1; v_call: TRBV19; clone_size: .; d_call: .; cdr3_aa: CASAGYGPRALRNYNEQFF; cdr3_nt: TGTGCCAGTGCCGGGTATGGACCCCGGGCCCTTCGAAACTACAATGAGCAGTTCTTC
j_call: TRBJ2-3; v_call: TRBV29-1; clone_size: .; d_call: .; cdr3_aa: CSAEPGSTDTQYF; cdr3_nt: TGCAGCGCGGAACCCGGGAGCACAGATACGCAGTATTTT
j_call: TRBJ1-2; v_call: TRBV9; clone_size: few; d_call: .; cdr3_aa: CASNLVGGGYTF; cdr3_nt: TGTGCCAGCAACCTTGTTGGGGGTGGCTACACCTTC
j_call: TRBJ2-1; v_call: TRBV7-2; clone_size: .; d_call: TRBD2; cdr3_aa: CASSTQRGNNEQFF; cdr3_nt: TGTGCCAGCAGCACCCAGCGGGGGAACAATGAGCAGTTCTTC
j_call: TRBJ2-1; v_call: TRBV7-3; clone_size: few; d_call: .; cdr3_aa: CASSSGPLAPYNEQFF; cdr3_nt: TGTGCCAGCAGCTCAGGACCCTTAGCTCCCTACAATGAGCAGTTCTTC
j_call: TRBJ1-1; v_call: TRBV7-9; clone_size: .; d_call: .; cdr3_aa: CASSPGGLNTEAFF; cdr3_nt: TGTGCCAGCAGCCCAGGTGGATTGAACACTGAAGCTTTCTTT
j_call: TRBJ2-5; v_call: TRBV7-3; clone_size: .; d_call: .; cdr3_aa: CASSPTGIAETQYF; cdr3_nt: TGTGCCAGCAGCCCAACCGGGATCGCAGAGACCCAGTACTTC
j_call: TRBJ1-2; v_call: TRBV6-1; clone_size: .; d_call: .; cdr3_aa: CASSKGGSNYGYTF; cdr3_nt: TGTGCCAGCAGTAAGGGGGGATCTAACTATGGCTACACCTTC
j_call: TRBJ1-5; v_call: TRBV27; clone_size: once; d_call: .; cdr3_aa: CASSPRSRGGYSNQPQHF; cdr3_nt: TGTGCCAGCAGTCCCCGGTCCAGGGGTGGTTACAGCAATCAGCCCCAGCATTTT
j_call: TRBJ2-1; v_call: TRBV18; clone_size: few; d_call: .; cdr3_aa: CASSPRTQEQFF; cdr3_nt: TGTGCCAGCTCACCACGGACACAGGAGCAGTTCTTC
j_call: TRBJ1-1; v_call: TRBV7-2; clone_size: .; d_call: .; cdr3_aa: CASSPQSGQHTEAFF; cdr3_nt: TGTGCCAGCAGCCCACAGAGCGGACAGCACACTGAAGCTTTCTTT
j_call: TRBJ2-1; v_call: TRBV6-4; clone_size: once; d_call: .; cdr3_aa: CASSRDRTRYNEQFF; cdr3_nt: TGTGCCAGCAGCCGGGACCGGACGCGGTACAATGAGCAGTTCTTC
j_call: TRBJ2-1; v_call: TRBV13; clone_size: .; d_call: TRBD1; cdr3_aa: CASSLEGTGSVFF; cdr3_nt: TGTGCCAGCAGCTTAGAAGGGACAGGGAGTGTGTTCTTC
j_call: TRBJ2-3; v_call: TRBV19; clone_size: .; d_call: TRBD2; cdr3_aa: CASSITASGRERTDTQYF; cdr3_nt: TGTGCCAGTAGTATAACTGCTAGCGGGAGGGAGCGCACAGATACGCAGTATTTT
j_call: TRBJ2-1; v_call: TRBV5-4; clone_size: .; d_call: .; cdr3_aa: CASSPGSSYNEQFF; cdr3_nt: TGTGCCAGCAGTCCAGGGAGCTCCTACAATGAGCAGTTCTTC
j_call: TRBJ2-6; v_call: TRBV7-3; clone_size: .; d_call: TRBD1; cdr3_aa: CASSAWDRGTGANVLTF; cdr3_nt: TGTGCCAGCAGCGCCTGGGACAGGGGGACAGGGGCCAACGTCCTGACTTTC
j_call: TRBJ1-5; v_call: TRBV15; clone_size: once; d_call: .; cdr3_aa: CATSYNRDLGNQPQHF; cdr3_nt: TGTGCCACCAGCTACAATCGGGATTTAGGAAATCAGCCCCAGCATTTT
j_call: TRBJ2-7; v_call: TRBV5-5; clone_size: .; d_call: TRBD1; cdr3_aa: CASSLGDRPYEQYF; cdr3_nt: TGTGCCAGCAGCCTGGGGGACAGGCCCTACGAGCAGTACTTC
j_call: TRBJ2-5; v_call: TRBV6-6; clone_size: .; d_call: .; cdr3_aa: CASSYGRSQETQYF; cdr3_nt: TGTGCCAGCAGTTACGGGCGATCCCAAGAGACCCAGTACTTC
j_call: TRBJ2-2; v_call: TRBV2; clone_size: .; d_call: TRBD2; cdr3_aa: CASYQLAGSTGELFF; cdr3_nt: TGTGCCAGCTACCAACTAGCGGGGTCGACCGGGGAGCTGTTTTTT
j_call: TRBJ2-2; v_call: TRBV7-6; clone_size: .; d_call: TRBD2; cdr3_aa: CASSSTSVNTGELFF; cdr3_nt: TGTGCCAGCAGCTCGACTAGCGTCAACACCGGGGAGCTGTTTTTT
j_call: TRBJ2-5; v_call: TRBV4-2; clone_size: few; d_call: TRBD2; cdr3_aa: CASSQEGTAGGGQETQYF; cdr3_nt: TGTGCCAGCAGCCAAGAGGGGACAGCGGGGGGAGGGCAGGAGACCCAGTACTTC
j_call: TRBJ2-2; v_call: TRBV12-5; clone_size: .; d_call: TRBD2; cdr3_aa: CASALEGLAANTGELFF; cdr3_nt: TGTGCTAGTGCCTTGGAGGGTCTAGCGGCGAACACCGGGGAGCTGTTTTTT
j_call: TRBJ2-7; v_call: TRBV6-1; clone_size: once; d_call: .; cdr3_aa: CASSEDTGIWSYYEQYF; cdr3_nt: TGTGCCAGCAGTGAAGATACAGGGATATGGAGTTACTACGAGCAGTACTTC
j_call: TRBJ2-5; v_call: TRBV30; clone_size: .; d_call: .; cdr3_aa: CAWSNGPAEETQYF; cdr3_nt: TGTGCCTGGAGTAACGGCCCGGCGGAGGAGACCCAGTACTTC
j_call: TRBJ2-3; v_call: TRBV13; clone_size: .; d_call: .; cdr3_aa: CASRWLRGPRTDTQYF; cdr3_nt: TGTGCCAGCAGGTGGTTGCGGGGCCCCAGGACAGATACGCAGTATTTT
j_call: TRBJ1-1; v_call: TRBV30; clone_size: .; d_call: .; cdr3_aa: CAWSPFSGSFSMNTEAFF; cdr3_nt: TGTGCCTGGAGCCCTTTCTCCGGATCCTTCTCCATGAACACTGAAGCTTTCTTT
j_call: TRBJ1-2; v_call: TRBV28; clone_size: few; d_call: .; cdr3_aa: CATEPPGQHYGYTF; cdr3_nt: TGTGCCACCGAGCCGCCGGGACAACACTATGGCTACACCTTC